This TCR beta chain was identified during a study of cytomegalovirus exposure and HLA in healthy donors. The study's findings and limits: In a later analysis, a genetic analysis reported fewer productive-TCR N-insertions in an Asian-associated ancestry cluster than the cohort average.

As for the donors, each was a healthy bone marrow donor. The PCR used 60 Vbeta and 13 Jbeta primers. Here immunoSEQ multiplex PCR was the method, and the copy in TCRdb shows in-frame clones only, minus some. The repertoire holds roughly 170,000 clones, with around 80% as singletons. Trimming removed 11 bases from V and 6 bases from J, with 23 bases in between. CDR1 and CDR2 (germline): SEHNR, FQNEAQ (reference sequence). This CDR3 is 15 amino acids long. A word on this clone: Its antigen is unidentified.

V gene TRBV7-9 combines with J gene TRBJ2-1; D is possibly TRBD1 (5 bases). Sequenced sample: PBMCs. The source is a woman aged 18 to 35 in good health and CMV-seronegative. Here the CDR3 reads CASHGQGMVANEQFF. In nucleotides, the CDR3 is TGTGCCTCCCACGGGCAGGGCATGGTCGCCAATGAGCAGTTCTTC. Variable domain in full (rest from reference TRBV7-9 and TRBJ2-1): DTGVSQNPRHKITKRGQNVTFRCDPISEHNRLYWYRQTLGQGPEFLTYFQNEAQLEKSRLLSDRFSAERPKGSFSTLEIQRTEQGDSAMYLCASHGQGMVANEQFFGPGTRLTVL.